This T cell receptor beta chain derives from a study of T cell repertoires in cytomegalovirus infection (dated by TCRdb to the late 2010s). About the investigation overall: Donor HLA type was relevant to the analysis, because carriage of CMV infection together with the matching HLA type was indicated by public TCR beta signatures. The paper's findings and limits, for the study overall: Carriers of CMV infection plus the relevant HLA type were discriminated by the cumulative frequency of public TCR beta family members in the study cohort and in an independent roughly 350-donor cohort. The ex vivo response was dominated by HLA-C-restricted CMV-specific TCR beta clonotypes, which also provided the single most frequent clonotype in two of eight donors.

This clonotype was seen at least ten times. This clone's antigen is unknown. No clone much larger than this one lies a single base away; base qualities are absent. The sample was run on an Illumina HiSeq 1500. TCRdb redid the processing of the public reads, applying fastp at Q25 and MiXCR, and retained in-frame beta chains. Identical CDR3 protein sequences are pooled into one entry, listed with their most common genes and DNA. The sample yields 200,000 to 300,000 distinct CDR3 sequences; roughly an eighth were counted once. Clones ranked in the top ten supply about 10% of the sample. Trimming removed 5 bases from V and 1 base from J, leaving 15 bases between the germline ends. Taken from the germline V gene (reference sequence), the CDR1 and CDR2 loops are MNHNY and SVGAGI. Measured from the cysteine to the phenylalanine, the CDR3 is 15 residues long. Left in the record is the CDR3 DNA by itself, 45 bases read in frame from the first base.

This receptor was identified in a human donor in good health (CMV status not recorded). Some clones in this sample may be carry-over from other donors' samples. Material: PBMCs. The chain joins TRBV6-6 to TRBJ2-7; too little of a D gene remains to name it. The CDR3 region reads CASSPAASRSYEQYF. At the DNA level, the sequence is TGTGCCAGCAGTCCGGCGGCCAGCCGATCCTACGAGCAGTACTTC.